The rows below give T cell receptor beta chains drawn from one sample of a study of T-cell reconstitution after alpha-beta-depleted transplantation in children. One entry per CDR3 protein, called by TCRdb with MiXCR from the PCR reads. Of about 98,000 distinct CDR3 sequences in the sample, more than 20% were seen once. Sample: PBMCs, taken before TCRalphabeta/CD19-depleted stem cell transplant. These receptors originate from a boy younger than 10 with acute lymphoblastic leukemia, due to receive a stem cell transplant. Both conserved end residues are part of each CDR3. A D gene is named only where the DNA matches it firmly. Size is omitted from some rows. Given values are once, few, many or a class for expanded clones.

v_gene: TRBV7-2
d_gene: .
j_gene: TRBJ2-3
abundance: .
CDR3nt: TGTGCCAGCAGCTTAGGACTGGGGACTCACACAGATACGCAGTATTTT
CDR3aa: CASSLGLGTHTDTQYF

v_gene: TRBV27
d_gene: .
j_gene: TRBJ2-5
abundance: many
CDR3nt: TGTGCCAGCAGTCCATACCGAGGGGATCAAGAGACCCAGTACTTC
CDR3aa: CASSPYRGDQETQYF

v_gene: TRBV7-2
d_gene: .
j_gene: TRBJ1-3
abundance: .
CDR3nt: TGTGCCAGCAGCTTAGCCACAGCATTCCGTGGAAACACCATATATTTT
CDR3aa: CASSLATAFRGNTIYF

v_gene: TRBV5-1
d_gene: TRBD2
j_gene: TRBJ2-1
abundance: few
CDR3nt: TGCGCCAGCAGCCCGAAACCAGGGGGTAGCGGGGGTTACAATGAGCAGTTCTTC
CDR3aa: CASSPKPGGSGGYNEQFF

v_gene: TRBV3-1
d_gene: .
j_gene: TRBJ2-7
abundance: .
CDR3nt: TGTGCCAGCAGCCCCAGCGGAGGGTCGCACGAGCAGTACTTC
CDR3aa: CASSPSGGSHEQYF

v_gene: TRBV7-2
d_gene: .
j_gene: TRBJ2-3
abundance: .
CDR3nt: TGTGCCAGCAGGATCGGTTATACGCAGTATTTT
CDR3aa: CASRIGYTQYF

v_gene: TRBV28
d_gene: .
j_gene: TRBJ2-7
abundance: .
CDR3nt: TGTGCCAGCAGTCCCACGACCCATGGACAGTCCCCATCCTACGAGCAGTACTTC
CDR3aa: CASSPTTHGQSPSYEQYF

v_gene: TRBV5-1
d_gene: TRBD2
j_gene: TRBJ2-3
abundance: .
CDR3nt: TGCGCCAGCAGTAACGAGCGGGGGAGCACAGATACGCAGTATTTT
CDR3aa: CASSNERGSTDTQYF

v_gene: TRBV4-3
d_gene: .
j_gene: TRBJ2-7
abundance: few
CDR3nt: TGCGCCAGCAGCCAAGATTCCAGGACCTACGAGCAGTACTTC
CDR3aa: CASSQDSRTYEQYF

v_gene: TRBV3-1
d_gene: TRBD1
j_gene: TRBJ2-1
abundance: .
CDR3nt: TGTGCCTCCTCCCCAGCGACAGGGGGAGGGCTCTGGGCTGAGCAGTTCTTC
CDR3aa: CASSPATGGGLWAEQFF

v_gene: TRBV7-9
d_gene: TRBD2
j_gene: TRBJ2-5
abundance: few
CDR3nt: TGTGCCAGCAGCTCCCGACTAGCGGTCCAAGAGACCCAGTACTTC
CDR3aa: CASSSRLAVQETQYF

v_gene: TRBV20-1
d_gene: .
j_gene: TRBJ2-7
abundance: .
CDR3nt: TGCAGTGCTCCAACCTTCACCGGGGACGAGCAGTACTTC
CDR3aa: CSAPTFTGDEQYF

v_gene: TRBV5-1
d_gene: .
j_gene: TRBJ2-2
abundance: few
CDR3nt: TGCGCCAGCAGCTTGGATTCGCGCGGCACCGGGGAGCTGTTTTTT
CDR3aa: CASSLDSRGTGELFF

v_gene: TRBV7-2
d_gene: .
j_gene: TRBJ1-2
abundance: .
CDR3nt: TGTGCCAGCAGCCCGAGGGGGGGCGGGTATGGCTACACCTTC
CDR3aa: CASSPRGGGYGYTF

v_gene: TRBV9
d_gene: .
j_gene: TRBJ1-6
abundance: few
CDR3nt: TGTGCCAGCAGCGTAGGCCGAGACTCACCCCTCCACTTT
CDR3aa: CASSVGRDSPLHF

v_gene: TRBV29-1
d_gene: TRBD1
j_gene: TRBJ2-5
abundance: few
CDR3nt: TGCAGCGTTGATTACAGGGGGGAGACCCAGTACTTC
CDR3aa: CSVDYRGETQYF

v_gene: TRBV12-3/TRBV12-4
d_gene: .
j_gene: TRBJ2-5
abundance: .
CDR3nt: TGTGCCAGCAGTTTCGGTGCCGAAGAGACCCAGTACTTC
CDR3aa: CASSFGAEETQYF

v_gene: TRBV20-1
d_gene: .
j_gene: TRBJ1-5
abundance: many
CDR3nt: TGCAGTGCTAGTAAGACCCAGCTAAATCAGCCCCAGCATTTT
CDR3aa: CSASKTQLNQPQHF

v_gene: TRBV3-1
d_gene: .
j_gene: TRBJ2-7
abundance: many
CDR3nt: TGTGCCAGCAGCCAACAGAATAGCGGAACAACCTCCTACGAGCAGTACTTC
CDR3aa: CASSQQNSGTTSYEQYF

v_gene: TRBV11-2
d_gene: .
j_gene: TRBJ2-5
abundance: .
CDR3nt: TGTGCCAGCAGCCCCCAAGGCAGGGTAGAAACCCAGTACTTC
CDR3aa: CASSPQGRVETQYF

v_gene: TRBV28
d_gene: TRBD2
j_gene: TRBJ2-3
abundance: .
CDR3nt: TGTGCCAGCAGTTTGGCTAGCGGGTCGCCCACAGATACGCAGTATTTT
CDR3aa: CASSLASGSPTDTQYF

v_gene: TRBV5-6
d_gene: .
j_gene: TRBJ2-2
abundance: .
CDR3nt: TGTGCCAGCACCCAAAGGAGGTGGAACACCGGGGAGCTGTTTTTT
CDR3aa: CASTQRRWNTGELFF

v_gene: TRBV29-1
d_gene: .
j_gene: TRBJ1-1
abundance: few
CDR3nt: TGCAGCGTGCCCACCCCCGGGGGCACTGAAGCTTTCTTT
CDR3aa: CSVPTPGGTEAFF

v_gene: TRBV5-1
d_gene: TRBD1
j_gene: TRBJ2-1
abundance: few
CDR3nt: TGCGCCAGCAGCTTGGTTCGACAGGGATACAATGAGCAGTTCTTC
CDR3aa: CASSLVRQGYNEQFF

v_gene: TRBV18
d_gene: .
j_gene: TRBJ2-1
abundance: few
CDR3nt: TGTGCCAGCTCCCCGGCACCTGGGGGCGGCCGGTACAATGAGCAGTTCTTC
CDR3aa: CASSPAPGGGRYNEQFF

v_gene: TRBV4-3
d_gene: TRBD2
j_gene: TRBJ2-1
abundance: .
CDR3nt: TGCGCCAGCAGCCTCTTAGAGGGGACTAGCCATGAGCAGTTCTTC
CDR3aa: CASSLLEGTSHEQFF

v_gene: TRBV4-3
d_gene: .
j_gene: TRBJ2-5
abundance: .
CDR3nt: TGCGCCAGCAGCCAAGAAGGGTCAGCGCGGGAGACCCAGTACTTC
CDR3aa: CASSQEGSARETQYF

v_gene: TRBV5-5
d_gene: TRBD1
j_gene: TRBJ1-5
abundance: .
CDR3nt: TGTGCCAGCAGCCGGGACAGGGATCAGCCCCAGCATTTT
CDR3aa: CASSRDRDQPQHF

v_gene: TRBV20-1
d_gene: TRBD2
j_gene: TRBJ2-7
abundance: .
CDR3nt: TGCAGCTTCAGGGGCCAGGGGACGGGAGGGATCTACGAGCAGTACTTC
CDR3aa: CSFRGQGTGGIYEQYF

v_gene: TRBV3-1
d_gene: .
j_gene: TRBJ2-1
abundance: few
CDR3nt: TGTGCCAGCAGCTTGACAGGCCACCTCCTCAATGAGCAGTTCTTC
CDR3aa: CASSLTGHLLNEQFF

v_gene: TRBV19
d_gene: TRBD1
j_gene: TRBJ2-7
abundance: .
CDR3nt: TGTGCCAGTACCCCGGGACAGGGGCGCGAGCAGTACTTC
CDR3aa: CASTPGQGREQYF

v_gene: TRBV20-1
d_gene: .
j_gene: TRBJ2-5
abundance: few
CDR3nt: TGCAGTGCCTCAACGGGCTGGGAGACCCAGTACTTC
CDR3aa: CSASTGWETQYF

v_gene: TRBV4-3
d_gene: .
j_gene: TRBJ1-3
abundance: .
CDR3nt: TGCGCCAGCAGCCAAGATAGCAGGATCGGAAACACCATATATTTT
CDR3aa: CASSQDSRIGNTIYF

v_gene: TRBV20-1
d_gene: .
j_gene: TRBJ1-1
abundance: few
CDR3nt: TGCAGTGCTAGAGACAGGGGTGCGGGAACTGAAGCTTTCTTT
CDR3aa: CSARDRGAGTEAFF

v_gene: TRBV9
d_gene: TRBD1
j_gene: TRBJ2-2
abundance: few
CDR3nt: TGTGCCAGCAGCGGACAGGGATTCACCGGGGAGCTGTTTTTT
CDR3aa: CASSGQGFTGELFF

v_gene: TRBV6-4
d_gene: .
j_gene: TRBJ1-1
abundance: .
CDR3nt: TGTGCCAGCAGTGACTCCCTGATGCGAGCTTTCTTT
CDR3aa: CASSDSLMRAFF

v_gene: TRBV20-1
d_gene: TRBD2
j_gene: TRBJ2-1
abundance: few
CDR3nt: TGCAGTGCTGGAGGACTAGCGGGAGGCAATGAGCAGTTCTTC
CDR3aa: CSAGGLAGGNEQFF

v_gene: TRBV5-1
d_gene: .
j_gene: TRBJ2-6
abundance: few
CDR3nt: TGCGCCAGCACCACCTCTGGGGCCAACGTCCTGACTTTC
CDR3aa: CASTTSGANVLTF

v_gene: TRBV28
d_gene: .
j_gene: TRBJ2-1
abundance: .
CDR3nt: TGTGCCACCGGGGCCCCATCCTACAATGAGCAGTTCTTC
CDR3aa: CATGAPSYNEQFF

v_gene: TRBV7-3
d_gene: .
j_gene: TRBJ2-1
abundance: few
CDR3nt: TGTGCCAAATCAGTCCCGTTCTTC
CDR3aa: CAKSVPFF

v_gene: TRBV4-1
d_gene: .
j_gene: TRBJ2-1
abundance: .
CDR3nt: TGCGCCAGCAGCCAAGTCGGCGGGGACTCTCAGTCCTTC
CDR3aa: CASSQVGGDSQSF

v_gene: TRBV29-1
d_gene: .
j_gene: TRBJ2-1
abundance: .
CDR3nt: TGCAGCGTTGAAAGCGGAGCCAACAATGAGCAGTTCTTC
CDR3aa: CSVESGANNEQFF

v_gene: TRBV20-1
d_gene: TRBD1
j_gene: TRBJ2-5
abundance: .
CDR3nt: TGCAGTGCTGAGGGACAGGGGGAGACCCAGTACTTC
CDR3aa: CSAEGQGETQYF

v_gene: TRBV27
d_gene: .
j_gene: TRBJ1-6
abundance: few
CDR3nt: TGTGCCAGCAGAGAGTGGGAATCGGATAATTCACCCCTCCACTTT
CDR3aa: CASREWESDNSPLHF

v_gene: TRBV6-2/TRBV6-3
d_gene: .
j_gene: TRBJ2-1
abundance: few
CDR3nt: TGTGCCAGCGGTAAACTGGGAGTCCTCGGCAATGAGCAGTTCTTC
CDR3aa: CASGKLGVLGNEQFF

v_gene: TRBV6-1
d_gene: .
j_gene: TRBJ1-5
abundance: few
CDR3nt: TGTGCCAGCAGTGAAAAGGCCATGGGCCAGCCCCAGCATTTT
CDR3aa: CASSEKAMGQPQHF

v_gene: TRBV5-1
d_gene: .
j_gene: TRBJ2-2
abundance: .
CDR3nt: TGCGTCCCCCAATGCTCGAAGGGGCGGAGGATTTACACCGGGGAGCTGTTTTTT
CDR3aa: CVPQCSKGRRIYTGELFF

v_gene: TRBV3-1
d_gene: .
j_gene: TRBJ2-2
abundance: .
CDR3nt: TGTGCCAGCAGCCAACAGGGGAGCACCGGGGAGCTGTTTTTT
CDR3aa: CASSQQGSTGELFF

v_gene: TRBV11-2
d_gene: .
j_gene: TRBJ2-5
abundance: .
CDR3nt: TGTGCCAGCGCTTTAGGGATGGAGACCCAGTACTTC
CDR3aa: CASALGMETQYF

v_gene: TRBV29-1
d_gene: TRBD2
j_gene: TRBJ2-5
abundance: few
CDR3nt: TGCAGTGGAAGACTAGCGACGTACCAAGAGACCCAGTACTTC
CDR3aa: CSGRLATYQETQYF

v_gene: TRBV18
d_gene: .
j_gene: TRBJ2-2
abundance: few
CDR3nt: TGTGCCAGCTCACGTCGATCCGGGGAGCTGTTTTTT
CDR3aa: CASSRRSGELFF

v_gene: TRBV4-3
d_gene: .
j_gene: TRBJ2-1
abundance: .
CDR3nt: TGCGCCAGCAGCCAAGATGGTGACAGTGGGAATGAGCAGTTCTTC
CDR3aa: CASSQDGDSGNEQFF

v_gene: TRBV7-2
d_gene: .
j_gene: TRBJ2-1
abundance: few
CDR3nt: TGTGCCAGCAGCTCCCCCGTGGGCGAGCAGTTCTTC
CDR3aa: CASSSPVGEQFF

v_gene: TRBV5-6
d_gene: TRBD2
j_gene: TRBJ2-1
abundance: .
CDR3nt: TGTGCCAGCAGCTTGCGTGGCTTGGGGGGGAACAATGAGCAGTTCTTC
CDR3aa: CASSLRGLGGNNEQFF

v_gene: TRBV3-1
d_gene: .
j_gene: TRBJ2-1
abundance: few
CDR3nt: TGTGCCAGCAGTCTTCCTTGGGGTGCCCATCAGTTCTTC
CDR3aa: CASSLPWGAHQFF

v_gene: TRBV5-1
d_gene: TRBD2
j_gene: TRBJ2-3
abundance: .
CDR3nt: TGCGCCAGCAGCTCACCGGGGGGGCAGGGGCTGTATTTT
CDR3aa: CASSSPGGQGLYF

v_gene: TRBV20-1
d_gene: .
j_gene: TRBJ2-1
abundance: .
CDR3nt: TGCAGTGCTAGAGGCGGGGACTCCTACGTACTCGTCAATGAGCAGTTCTTC
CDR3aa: CSARGGDSYVLVNEQFF

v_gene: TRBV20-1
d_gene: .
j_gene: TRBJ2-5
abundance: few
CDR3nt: TGCAGTGCTAGAAACCGGGACACAAAGCCTGGGGTGTACCAAGAGACCCAGTACTTC
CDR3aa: CSARNRDTKPGVYQETQYF

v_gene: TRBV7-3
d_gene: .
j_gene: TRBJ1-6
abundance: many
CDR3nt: TGTGCCAGCAGCTTAAATAAGGGTCTTCCCCTCCACTTT
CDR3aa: CASSLNKGLPLHF

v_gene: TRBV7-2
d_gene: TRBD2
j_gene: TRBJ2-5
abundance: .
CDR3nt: TGTGCCAGCAGCACGGGACTAGCGGATGTGACCCAGTACTTC
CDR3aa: CASSTGLADVTQYF